These T cell receptor beta chains were read from a single sample in a study of cytomegalovirus exposure and HLA in healthy donors. Only in-frame clones appear in the TCRdb table, and some are missing; sequencing was by immunoSEQ multiplex PCR. The sample carries over 100,000 clones, 65% to 75% recorded once. Sequencing was performed on PBMCs. The receptor set was obtained from a man aged 25 to 40 in good health and CMV-seropositive. Each CDR3 is given with its conserved first and last residue. Each record gives: V gene, D gene, J gene, clone size, CDR3 DNA, CDR3 protein. D genes are given only for firm matches. Clone size is stated in some rows and not others, as once, few, many or a class when expanded.

V gene: TRBV6-5
D gene: NA
J gene: TRBJ2-2
clone size: NA
CDR3 DNA: TGTGCCAGCAGTTACGTGCCACCTCGAGCGGCTGGGGAGCTGTTTTTT
CDR3 protein: CASSYVPPRAAGELFF

V gene: TRBV6-1
D gene: NA
J gene: TRBJ2-1
clone size: NA
CDR3 DNA: TGTGCCAGCACATTTTCTCCTAACAATGAGCAGTTCTTC
CDR3 protein: CASTFSPNNEQFF

V gene: TRBV5-6
D gene: TRBD1
J gene: TRBJ1-2
clone size: NA
CDR3 DNA: TGTGCCAGCAGCTCTCCGGGACAGGGCCACTATGGCTACACCTTC
CDR3 protein: CASSSPGQGHYGYTF

V gene: TRBV7-9
D gene: TRBD2
J gene: TRBJ2-1
clone size: NA
CDR3 DNA: TGTGCCAGCAGATCGGGACTAGCGTACAATGAGCAGTTCTTC
CDR3 protein: CASRSGLAYNEQFF

V gene: TRBV6-1
D gene: NA
J gene: TRBJ2-7
clone size: few
CDR3 DNA: TGTGCCAGCAGTGAAGGTGGCAGGTACGAGCAGTACTTC
CDR3 protein: CASSEGGRYEQYF

V gene: TRBV6-5
D gene: TRBD2
J gene: TRBJ2-1
clone size: NA
CDR3 DNA: TGTGCCAGCAGTTACCGGACTAGCGGGGAAAATGAGCAGTTCTTC
CDR3 protein: CASSYRTSGENEQFF

V gene: TRBV7-9
D gene: NA
J gene: TRBJ1-3
clone size: once
CDR3 DNA: TGTGCCAGCAGCTTAACGACAGGCTCTGGAAACACCATATATTTT
CDR3 protein: CASSLTTGSGNTIYF

V gene: TRBV28
D gene: NA
J gene: TRBJ1-2
clone size: NA
CDR3 DNA: TGTGCCAGCAGCTTCGGGGGGGGTAGCTATGGCTACACCTTC
CDR3 protein: CASSFGGGSYGYTF

V gene: TRBV2
D gene: NA
J gene: TRBJ2-7
clone size: NA
CDR3 DNA: TGTGCCAGCACCGGGTCGAGCTCCTACGAGCAGTACTTC
CDR3 protein: CASTGSSSYEQYF

V gene: TRBV5-1
D gene: NA
J gene: TRBJ2-1
clone size: NA
CDR3 DNA: TGCGCCAGCAGCTTGGCCGTGGGCGGGGCCAAGCAGTTCTTC
CDR3 protein: CASSLAVGGAKQFF

V gene: TRBV7-2
D gene: NA
J gene: TRBJ2-7
clone size: NA
CDR3 DNA: TGTGCCAGCAGCTTAGCAAAGGGCAGGGCCTACGAGCAGTACTTC
CDR3 protein: CASSLAKGRAYEQYF

V gene: TRBV19
D gene: NA
J gene: TRBJ1-4
clone size: few
CDR3 DNA: TGTGCCAGTAGTATGACAGCGGGTGAAAAACTGTTTTTT
CDR3 protein: CASSMTAGEKLFF

V gene: TRBV14
D gene: NA
J gene: TRBJ2-5
clone size: few
CDR3 DNA: TGTGCCAGCAGCCAATTCGGCAGGGGCCACAAAGCCCAAGAGACCCAGTACTTC
CDR3 protein: CASSQFGRGHKAQETQYF

V gene: TRBV28
D gene: NA
J gene: TRBJ1-1
clone size: NA
CDR3 DNA: TGTGCCAGCAGCTCCGGTATTGAGTCGAGCACTGAAGCTTTCTTT
CDR3 protein: CASSSGIESSTEAFF

V gene: TRBV4-1
D gene: NA
J gene: TRBJ2-1
clone size: NA
CDR3 DNA: TGCGCCAGCAGCCAAGAGACGGGTAGCTCCTACAATGAGCAGTTCTTC
CDR3 protein: CASSQETGSSYNEQFF

V gene: TRBV10-3
D gene: NA
J gene: TRBJ1-4
clone size: NA
CDR3 DNA: TGTGCCATCAGTGAGGGCGGAGCTGAAAAACTGTTTTTT
CDR3 protein: CAISEGGAEKLFF

V gene: TRBV9
D gene: TRBD2
J gene: TRBJ2-3
clone size: NA
CDR3 DNA: TGTGCCAGCAGCGATTCTAGCGGGGGCACAGATACGCAGTATTTT
CDR3 protein: CASSDSSGGTDTQYF

V gene: TRBV9
D gene: NA
J gene: TRBJ2-3
clone size: NA
CDR3 DNA: TGTGCCAGCAGCGTAGGGGCAGGGGAGAGCACAGATACGCAGTATTTT
CDR3 protein: CASSVGAGESTDTQYF

V gene: TRBV28
D gene: TRBD1
J gene: TRBJ1-4
clone size: NA
CDR3 DNA: TGTGCCAGCAGTACCTCGACAGGGGGGTTCGAGGAAAAACTGTTTTTT
CDR3 protein: CASSTSTGGFEEKLFF

V gene: TRBV7-8
D gene: NA
J gene: TRBJ1-5
clone size: NA
CDR3 DNA: TGTGCCAGCACTCGAGTCGGTAGAAATACTCAGCCCCAGCATTTT
CDR3 protein: CASTRVGRNTQPQHF

V gene: TRBV11-3
D gene: TRBD1
J gene: TRBJ2-1
clone size: NA
CDR3 DNA: TGTGCCAGCAGCTTAAGGGGGCACAATGAGCAGTTCTTC
CDR3 protein: CASSLRGHNEQFF

V gene: TRBV5-1
D gene: TRBD2
J gene: TRBJ2-1
clone size: NA
CDR3 DNA: TGCGCCAGCAGCTTGGCCAGAGCTAGCGGGCACAATGAGCAGTTCTTC
CDR3 protein: CASSLARASGHNEQFF

V gene: TRBV10-3
D gene: NA
J gene: TRBJ2-7
clone size: NA
CDR3 DNA: TGTGCCATCCAGGGGCAGGCCTACGAGCAGTACTTC
CDR3 protein: CAIQGQAYEQYF

V gene: TRBV28
D gene: TRBD1
J gene: TRBJ1-6
clone size: NA
CDR3 DNA: TGTGCCAGCAGTATCACAGGGGCCGGAAATTCACCCCTCCACTTT
CDR3 protein: CASSITGAGNSPLHF

V gene: TRBV5-4
D gene: NA
J gene: TRBJ2-1
clone size: once
CDR3 DNA: TGTGCCAGCAGCTTGACTCTGGGGGGGCGTCTCGGAGATGAGCAGTTCTTC
CDR3 protein: CASSLTLGGRLGDEQFF

V gene: TRBV10-3
D gene: TRBD2
J gene: TRBJ2-7
clone size: NA
CDR3 DNA: TGTGCCATCAGACTAGCGGGGGGCTCCTACGAGCAGTACTTC
CDR3 protein: CAIRLAGGSYEQYF

V gene: TRBV6-6
D gene: NA
J gene: TRBJ1-1
clone size: NA
CDR3 DNA: TGTGCCAGCAAGGAGAAGGGAGTTTCTTTTACTGAAGCTTTCTTT
CDR3 protein: CASKEKGVSFTEAFF

V gene: TRBV5-1
D gene: TRBD2
J gene: TRBJ2-3
clone size: few
CDR3 DNA: TGCGCCAGCAGCGCGTTACTAGCGGGGGCCACAGATACGCAGTATTTT
CDR3 protein: CASSALLAGATDTQYF

V gene: TRBV13
D gene: TRBD2
J gene: TRBJ2-7
clone size: few
CDR3 DNA: TGTGCCAGCAGCTTAGGCCAGCGGGGGCTCTACGAGCAGTACTTC
CDR3 protein: CASSLGQRGLYEQYF